This T cell receptor (beta chain) was found in a study of beta chain features in type 1 diabetes (dated by TCRdb to between 2017 and 2018). About the full investigation: Mean age, gender distribution, total cell number and subset yield did not differ between patients and healthy donors. Across all samples, approximately 100 million sorted cells were examined, and cell number per subset correlated strongly with RNA yield. In the study, recently diagnosed type 1 diabetes patients and matched healthy donors were compared on the TCRB repertoires of their sorted circulating CD4+ T cell subsets. Regulatory and stem cell-like memory subsets were isolated from only 8 patients and about eight healthy donors, whereas naive and central memory subsets came from all 30 or so donors. Findings and caveats that apply to the study as a whole: HLA sub-analyses involved small numbers of individuals, so any influence of HLA type on TCRB rearrangement remained unresolved. In all four CD4+ subsets, TCRB CDR3 length was moderately but significantly shorter in type 1 diabetes patients. Naive, central memory and regulatory TCRB repertoires appeared to be more similar among patients than among healthy donors. Fewer insertions and more nucleotide deletions at VDJ recombination sites were observed in patients with type 1 diabetes, implying thymic rearrangement abnormalities. Shorter templates might have been favored by PCR, but patient and control samples were amplified and corrected together, so both groups would have been affected equally by any skew. Sequencing cDNA rather than genomic DNA could over-represent highly expressing activated cells, although activation and CD3 levels did not differ between groups.

A single peripheral blood draw of approximately 120 mL on average was collected from each donor into heparinised tubes. Using a panel that included CD45RO, CCR7, CD25, CD127, CD95 and CD27, naive, central memory, regulatory and stem cell-like memory CD4+ T cells were sorted on a BD FACSAria II. Purity was above 95% for every sorted population. Right away, PBMCs were isolated by Lymphoprep density gradient centrifugation and were stained directly, with no culture step. Samples were stained and sorted in pairs, with one healthy donor and one patient per experiment, so that batch effects were minimized. This clone appeared a few times. There is no known antigen for this receptor. Base qualities are missing; no much larger clone stands one base away. All of the isolated RNA was reverse transcribed with the High Capacity cDNA Reverse Transcription Kit, so expressed TCRB transcripts were sequenced. Naive, central memory and regulatory T cell samples underwent deep immunoSEQ sequencing, averaging around 4 million total reads per sample. Sorted cells were lysed in RLT buffer, and RNA was extracted using DNase-treated RNeasy Micro or Mini kits according to cell number. Each cell subset was processed separately to prevent cross-contamination, with patient and healthy donor samples processed together. TCRB sequences were amplified from cDNA with the immunoSEQ multiplex PCR, producing 87-bp fragments spanning the CDR3 region. Amplicons were sequenced on the Illumina HiSeq platform. The authors processed their data as follows. Synthetic template baselines were used to correct PCR bias computationally, reads within Hamming distance 2 were collapsed together, and singletons that could not be merged were discarded. Reads were aligned against IMGT to assign V, D and J genes, CDR3 length and insertions or deletions at six rearrangement sites. Clonotype counts were normalized to sorted cell number within each subset before computing true diversity and Gini coefficients with the tcR R package. The overlap coefficient, calculated on TCRB nucleotide sequences, was used to quantify repertoire sharing. Out-of-frame TCRB sequences from naive cells were analyzed as a proxy for the pre-selection repertoire. The immuneACCESS repertoire file appears here via TCRdb, limited to in-frame rearrangements. These files lack a portion of the clones; in checked studies, under half of the deficit traces to unresolved V genes, and the cause of the others is not known. That table furnishes V, J and clone size, whereas the DNA furnished D and trimming. This sample holds approximately 340,000 clones; about 15% were observed only once. Of the sample, roughly 0.017% falls within the top ten clones.

The cysteine opens and the phenylalanine closes a CDR3 of 15 amino acids. Of the read, only the CDR3 DNA is kept; its 45 bases are in frame from base 1. For CDR1 and CDR2, the germline V gene lists MNHNS and SASEGT. The V end loses 4 bases and the J end loses 0 bases, and a stretch of 7 bases separates them. The sequence is built from TRBV6-1 and TRBJ2-6, and the D gene may be TRBD1, 6 bases matching. This TCR was sampled from a woman under 30 in good health. Sequenced input: naive CD4+ T cells from blood. The cell subset or site label on this specimen signifies: true naive CD4+ T cells. Here the CDR3 is given as CASSADSSGANVLTF. The nucleotide sequence is TGTGCCAGCAGTGCGGACAGCTCTGGGGCCAACGTCCTGACTTTC.